The subject of this entry is one TCR beta chain. Germline CDR1 is SQVTM and CDR2 is ANQGSEA. The length of the CDR3 is 13 residues. Losses at the gene ends were 6 bases for V and 3 bases for J; bases not matched to a gene: 6. The sample belongs to a study of blood T cell repertoires in COVID-19. Study as a whole: The United States, Italy and Spain supplied acute and convalescent COVID-19 samples.

Here immunoSEQ multiplex PCR was the method, and the copy in TCRdb shows in-frame clones only, minus some. The profile shows 300,000 or so clones, around 87% of them singletons. The sequenced sample consisted of peripheral blood. This TCR derives from a woman between 35 and 50 years old who had recovered from COVID-19. The chain carries TRBV29-1 and TRBJ2-7, with 9 bases fitting TRBD1. CDR3 DNA sequence: TGCAGCGTCCGGGGACAGGGCGTCTACGAGCAGTACTTC. It codes for CSVRGQGVYEQYF.